Sequencing of this T cell receptor beta chain was carried out in a study of patients and donors after allogeneic stem cell transplantation. The CDR3 has 15 residues. V lost 0 bases and J 5 bases, leaving 14 bases between the germline ends. Germline V gene data show CDR1 as DFQATT and CDR2 as SNEGSKA (reference sequence). TCRdb passed the RT-PCR reads through MiXCR, listing each CDR3 protein once. The table has some 880,000 distinct CDR3 sequences, 18% seen once. The gene calls are TRBV20-1 and TRBJ2-1, with D tentatively TRBD2 (5 bases). This receptor was taken from a human donor who was either an allogeneic HSCT recipient or a stem cell or donor lymphocyte infusion donor (not recorded which). It is not recorded whose cells these are; they may come from a transplant donor. Sequencing input: blood, either unsorted or a sorted T cell fraction (not recorded which). The CDR3 DNA is TGCAGTGCTAGAGACGGGATTTCGAGGCACAATGAGCAGTTCTTC. This gives the protein CSARDGISRHNEQFF.